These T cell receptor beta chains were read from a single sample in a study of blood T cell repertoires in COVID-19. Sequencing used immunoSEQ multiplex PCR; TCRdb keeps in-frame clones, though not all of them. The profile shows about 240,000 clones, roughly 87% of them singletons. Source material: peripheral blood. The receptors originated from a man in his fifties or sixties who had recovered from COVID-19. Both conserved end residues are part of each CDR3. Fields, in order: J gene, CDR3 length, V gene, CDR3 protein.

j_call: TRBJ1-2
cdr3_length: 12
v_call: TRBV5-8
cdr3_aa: CASSRQGFGYTF

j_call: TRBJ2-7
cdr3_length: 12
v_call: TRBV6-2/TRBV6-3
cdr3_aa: CASSSGSYEQYF

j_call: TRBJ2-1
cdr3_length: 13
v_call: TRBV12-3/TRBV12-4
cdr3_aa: CASSYSGLDEQFF

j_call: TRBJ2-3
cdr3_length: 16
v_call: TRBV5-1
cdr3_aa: CASSLAGTSATDTQYF

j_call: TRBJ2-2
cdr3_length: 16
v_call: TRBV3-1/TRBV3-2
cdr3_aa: CASGLIALGLAGELFF

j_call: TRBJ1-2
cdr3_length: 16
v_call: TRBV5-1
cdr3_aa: CASRKRQGDFNYGYTF

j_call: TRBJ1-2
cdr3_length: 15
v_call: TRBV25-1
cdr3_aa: CASSEKGQGRGGYTF

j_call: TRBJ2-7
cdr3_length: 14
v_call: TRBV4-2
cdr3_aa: CASSQGGLVGEQYF

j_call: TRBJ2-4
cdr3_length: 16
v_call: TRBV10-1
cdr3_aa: CASSRPRVGPKNIQYF

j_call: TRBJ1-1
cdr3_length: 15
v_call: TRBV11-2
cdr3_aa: CASSSRGRMNTEAFF

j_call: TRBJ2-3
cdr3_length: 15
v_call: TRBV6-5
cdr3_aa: CASRAGQAPTDTQYF

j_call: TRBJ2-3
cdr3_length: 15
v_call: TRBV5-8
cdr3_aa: CASSLRGVRSDTQYF

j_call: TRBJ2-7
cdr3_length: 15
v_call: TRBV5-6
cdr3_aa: CASSPGLARFNEQYF

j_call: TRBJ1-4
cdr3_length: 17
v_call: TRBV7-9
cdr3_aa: CASSLTCGWEGNEKLFF

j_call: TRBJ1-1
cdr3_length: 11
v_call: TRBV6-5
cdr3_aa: CATCGRTEAFF

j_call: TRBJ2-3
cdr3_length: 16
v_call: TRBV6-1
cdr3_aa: CASSEAAWGRGDTQYF

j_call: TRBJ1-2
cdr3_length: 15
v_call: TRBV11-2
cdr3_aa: CASSLGRTGNYGYTF

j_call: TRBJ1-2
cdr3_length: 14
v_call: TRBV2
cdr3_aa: CASTSEGVGYGYTF

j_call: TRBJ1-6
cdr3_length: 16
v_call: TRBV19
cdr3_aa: CASSPMDRAYNSPLHF

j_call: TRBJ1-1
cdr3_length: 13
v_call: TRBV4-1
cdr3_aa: CASSQTGNTEAFF

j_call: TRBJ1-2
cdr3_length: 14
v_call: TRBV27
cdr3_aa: CASSFSRRAYGYTF

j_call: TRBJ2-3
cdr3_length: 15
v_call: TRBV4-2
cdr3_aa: CASSPKRGGTDTQYF

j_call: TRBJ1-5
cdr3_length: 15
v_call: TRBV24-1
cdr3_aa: CATSDPGQGIQPQHF

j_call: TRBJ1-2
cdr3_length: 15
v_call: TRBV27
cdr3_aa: CASSLQGLSNYGYTF

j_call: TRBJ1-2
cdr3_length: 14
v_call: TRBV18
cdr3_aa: CASSPLRENYGYTF

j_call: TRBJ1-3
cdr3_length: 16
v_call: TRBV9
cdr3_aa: CASSVGSVYSGNTIYF

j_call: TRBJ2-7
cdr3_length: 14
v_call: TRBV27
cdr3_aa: CASSPSRFSYEQYF

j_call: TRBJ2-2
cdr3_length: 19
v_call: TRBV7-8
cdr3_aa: CASTLAAGAPYENIGELFF

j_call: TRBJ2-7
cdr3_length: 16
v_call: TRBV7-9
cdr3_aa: CASSPRNGQVGDEQYF

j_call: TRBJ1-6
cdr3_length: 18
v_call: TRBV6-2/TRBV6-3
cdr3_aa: CASSYPGQGSYANSPLHF

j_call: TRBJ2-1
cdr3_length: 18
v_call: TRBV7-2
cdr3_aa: CASSLDASWGQGAYEQFF

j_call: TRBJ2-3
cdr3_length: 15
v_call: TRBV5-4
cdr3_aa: CASTLAGTSTDTQYF

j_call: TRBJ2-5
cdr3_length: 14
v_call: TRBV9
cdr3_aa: CASSLSLEGKTQYF

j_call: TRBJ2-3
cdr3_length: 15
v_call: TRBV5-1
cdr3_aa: CASSLARVSTDTQYF

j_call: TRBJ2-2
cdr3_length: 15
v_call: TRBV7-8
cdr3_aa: CASSLVQGPTGELFF

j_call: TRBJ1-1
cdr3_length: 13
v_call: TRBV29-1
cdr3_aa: CSVTGGVSTEAFF

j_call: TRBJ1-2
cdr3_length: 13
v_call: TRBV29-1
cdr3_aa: CSVLKQANYGYTF

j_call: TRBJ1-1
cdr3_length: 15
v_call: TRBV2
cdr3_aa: CASRANDRKNTEAFF

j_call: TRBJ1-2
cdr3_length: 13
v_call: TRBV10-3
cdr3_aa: CAISAGQSYGYTF

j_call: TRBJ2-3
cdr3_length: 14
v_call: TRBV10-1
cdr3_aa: CASSGLQITDTQYF

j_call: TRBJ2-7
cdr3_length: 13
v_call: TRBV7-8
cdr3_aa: CASSLGGNYEQYF

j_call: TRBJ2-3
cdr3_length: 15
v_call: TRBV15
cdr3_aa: CATSRARGRTDTQYF

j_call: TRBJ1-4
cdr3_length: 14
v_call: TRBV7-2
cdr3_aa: CASRGRSTNEKLFF

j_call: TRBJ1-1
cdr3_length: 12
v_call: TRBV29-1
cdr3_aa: CSVLAGSTEAFF

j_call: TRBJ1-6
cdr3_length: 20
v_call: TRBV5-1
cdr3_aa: CASSLNDRAGTSSYNSPLHF

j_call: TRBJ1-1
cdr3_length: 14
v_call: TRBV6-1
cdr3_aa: CASSEAREGSEAFF

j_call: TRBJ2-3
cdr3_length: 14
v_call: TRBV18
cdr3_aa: CASSPQLNLDTQYF

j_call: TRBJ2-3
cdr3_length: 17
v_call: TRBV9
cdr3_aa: CASSAGGGAAWVDTQYF

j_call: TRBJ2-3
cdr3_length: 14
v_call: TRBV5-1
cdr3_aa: CASSLGTSGDTQYF

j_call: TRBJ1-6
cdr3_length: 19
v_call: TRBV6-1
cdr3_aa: CASSERAGRRSSYNSPLHF